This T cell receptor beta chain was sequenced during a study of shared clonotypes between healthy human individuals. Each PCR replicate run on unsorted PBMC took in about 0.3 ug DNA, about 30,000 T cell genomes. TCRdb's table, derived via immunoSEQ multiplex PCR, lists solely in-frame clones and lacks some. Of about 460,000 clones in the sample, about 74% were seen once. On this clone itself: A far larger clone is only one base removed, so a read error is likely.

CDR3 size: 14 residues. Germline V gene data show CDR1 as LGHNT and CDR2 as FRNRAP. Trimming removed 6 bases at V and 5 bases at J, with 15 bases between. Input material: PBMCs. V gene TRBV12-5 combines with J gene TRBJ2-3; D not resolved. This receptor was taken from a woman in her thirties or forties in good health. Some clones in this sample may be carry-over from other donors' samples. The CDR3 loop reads CASGLGRQGDTQYF. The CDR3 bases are TGTGCTAGTGGCCTGGGCAGGCAAGGAGATACGCAGTATTTT. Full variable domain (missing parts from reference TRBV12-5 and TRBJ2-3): DARVTQTPRHKVTEMGQEVTMRCQPILGHNTVFWYRQTMMQGLELLAYFRNRAPLDDSGMPKDRFSAEMPDATLATLKIQPSEPRDSAVYFCASGLGRQGDTQYFGPGTRLTVL.